This TCR beta chain appears in the sequencing data of a study of blood T cell repertoires in COVID-19. Across the whole study: The analysed material was cDNA or gDNA that came from T cells, B-cell-depleted T cells, or PBMCs.

Methods used by the authors: Estimation of nucleated cell counts was performed using reference gene primer amplification. Clones were sequenced by immunoSEQ multiplex PCR, and TCRdb holds only the in-frame ones, with some missing. V, J and clone size are taken as reported in that table, and D and trimming were inferred from the DNA itself. The profile shows some 130,000 clones, around 89% of them singletons. This CDR3 is 16 amino acids long. With 2 bases clipped from V and 4 bases from J, the junction kept 9 bases outside the gene matches. The germline gives CDR1 LNHNV, CDR2 YYDKDF (reference sequence).

The source material was peripheral blood. The chain has TRBV15 and TRBJ1-2, with TRBD1 identical over 8 bases. This receptor was obtained from an older man with active COVID-19. CDR3 bases: TGTGCCACCAGCAGATCTTCGGGGACAGGAGGCTATGGCTACACCTTC. Its protein product is CATSRSSGTGGYGYTF.